This T cell receptor (beta chain) was sequenced for a study of CD8+CD57+ T cells in acquired aplastic anemia. Trimming cost V 4 bases and J 2 bases; bases outside gene matches: 4. The germline V gene encodes CDR1 SGHRS and CDR2 YFSETQ. The CDR3 consists of 15 residues. The template used for profiling TCR beta VDJ and CDR3 was genomic DNA. TCRdb used MiXCR to reprocess the reads, holding one entry per CDR3 protein. This sample yields around 180,000 distinct CDR3 sequences, of which almost 50% are seen a single time; roughly 13% belongs to the top ten. Study-wide points: Shared by patients and controls, some 29 CD8+ CDR3s were abundant in patients. Patients were compared with controls for CD8+ Simpson's diversity, and no significant difference emerged.

Patients who underwent sequencing had shown CD8+CD57+ cell expansion by flow cytometry. By the time of blood sampling, patients had still received no therapy. This clonotype was observed many times. What it binds is not known. What was sequenced was sorted CD4+, CD8+, or CD8+CD57+ T cells (not recorded which) from PBMCs. This receptor was taken from a human donor with aplastic anemia. V is TRBV5-1 and J is TRBJ2-7, with 12 bases aligning to TRBD2. Here the CDR3 reads CASSERTSGAYEQYF. The CDR3, as DNA: TGCGCCAGCAGCGAAAGGACTAGCGGGGCCTACGAGCAGTACTTC.